This record covers a single T cell receptor beta chain. Antigen: not known. Primers included in the PCR were 60 Vbeta and 13 Jbeta primers. The data were produced by immunoSEQ multiplex PCR, yet TCRdb's version contains in-frame clones alone and is incomplete. The sample records 210,000 or so clones, approximately 80% being singletons. The data were obtained in a study of cytomegalovirus exposure and HLA in healthy donors. At the level of the study: In a previous analysis, approximately 110 million unique TCR beta sequences were found from 170 million or so T cells. An early release of data contained 70 million to 95 million unique TCRs, which came from HLA-typed donors.

Study results and caveats: Most of the TCR beta V segments (in an earlier analysis) were productive either about 87% or about 30% of the time.

The junction had 10 bases not matched to a gene; V was cut back by 4 bases and J by 1 base. CDR1 is SGHNT and CDR2 is YYREEE in the germline V gene (reference sequence). The CDR3 is 16 amino acids. This TCR was recovered from a woman in her forties in good health and CMV-seronegative. Sequencing was carried out using PBMCs. The chain has TRBV5-4 and TRBJ2-7, with 8 nucleotides matching TRBD2. CDR3 amino acids: CASSRGTRPISYEQYF. The CDR3 coding sequence is TGTGCCAGCAGCAGGGGGACTAGGCCAATTTCCTACGAGCAGTACTTC.